A selection of T cell receptor beta chains follows, all from one sample in a study of blood T cell repertoires in COVID-19. Clones were read by immunoSEQ multiplex PCR, and TCRdb kept only the in-frame ones, dropping some. This sample carries 250,000 to 400,000 clones, 85% to 90% of them seen once, and the ten largest clones take less than 3.5%. Sequencing was done on a sample of peripheral blood. The receptors originated from a woman in her twenties or thirties with COVID-19, enrolled during active disease. CDR3s include the opening cysteine and the closing phenylalanine or tryptophan. D genes are given only for firm matches. The listing skips clone size in some rows; elsewhere it reads once, few, many or a size class.

clone_size j_call d_call v_call cdr3_nt cdr3_aa
few TRBJ2-1 TRBD2 TRBV3-1/TRBV3-2 TGTGCCAGCAGCCAAGAAGGTGGGAGGGGCTACAATGAGCAGTTCTTC CASSQEGGRGYNEQFF
NA TRBJ2-3 NA TRBV15 TGTGCCACCAGCAGAGGGGGGGATGCAGATACGCAGTATTTT CATSRGGDADTQYF
NA TRBJ2-1 NA TRBV5-1 TGCGCCAGCAGCCTAGGACAGCACAATGAGCAGTTCTTC CASSLGQHNEQFF
NA TRBJ2-1 TRBD2 TRBV19 TGTGCCAGCAGTCCACTAGCGGGAGGGCCCGATGAGCAGTTCTTC CASSPLAGGPDEQFF
NA TRBJ1-6 NA TRBV27 TGTGCCAGCAGTTTATTAGGGGCCAATTCACCCCTCCACTTT CASSLLGANSPLHF
NA TRBJ2-5 NA TRBV7-9 TGTGCCAGCAGCACCACCGGGACAATCGGAGAGACCCAGTACTTC CASSTTGTIGETQYF
NA TRBJ2-7 TRBD1 TRBV9 TGTGCCAGCAGCGTAGACGGGACAGGGTGGGGCGAGCAGTACTTC CASSVDGTGWGEQYF
NA TRBJ2-4 TRBD1 TRBV29-1 TGCAGCGTCGCCATGATTACCGGGACAGGGCGATCCATTCAGTACTTC CSVAMITGTGRSIQYF
NA TRBJ1-5 NA TRBV2 TGTGCCAGCCTTTCTCAGGCGGGGGTGGGTCAGCCCCAGCATTTT CASLSQAGVGQPQHF
NA TRBJ2-7 TRBD1 TRBV10-2 TGCGCCAGTAGACAGGGTGTCGACGAGCAGTACTTC CASRQGVDEQYF
NA TRBJ1-1 TRBD1 TRBV6-5 TGTGCCAGCAGTTACGATTCTTTAGGGGGCCTGCTGACAGCTTTCTTT CASSYDSLGGLLTAFF
NA TRBJ2-3 TRBD1 TRBV27 TGTGCCAGCAGGACAGGGTTTGGGACAGATACGCAGTATTTT CASRTGFGTDTQYF
NA TRBJ1-5 TRBD1 TRBV28 TGTGCCAGCAGCCCCCCGACAGGGGCGCCCGGGCAGCCCCAGCATTTT CASSPPTGAPGQPQHF
NA TRBJ1-4 NA TRBV28 TGTGCCACCGGAACGTCTCGACGAGGGGAAAAACTGTTTTTT CATGTSRRGEKLFF
NA TRBJ1-1 TRBD1 TRBV18 TGTGCCAGCTCATCCACAGGGGATTTTTCTGAAGCTTTCTTT CASSSTGDFSEAFF
NA TRBJ2-7 TRBD1 TRBV19 TGTGCCAGTAGTGCACAGGGGGCTTACTACGAGCAGTACTTC CASSAQGAYYEQYF
NA TRBJ2-7 TRBD1 TRBV27 TGTGCCAGCAGTTTCCGGACAGGGGGTCTTGACGAGCAGTACTTC CASSFRTGGLDEQYF
NA TRBJ1-2 TRBD1 TRBV7-9 TGTGCCAGCAGCGCGATGACAGGGAACTATGGCTACACCTTC CASSAMTGNYGYTF
NA TRBJ2-3 TRBD1 TRBV27 TGTGCCAGCAGCCTCGGGACAGGGGGTGCAGATACGCAGTATTTT CASSLGTGGADTQYF
once TRBJ2-7 NA TRBV27 TGTGCCAGCAGTGCCCTCGCCAGGGTCCCCTACGAGCAGTACTTC CASSALARVPYEQYF
NA TRBJ1-4 NA TRBV18 TGTGCCAGCTCACCCCGGGAGGCAACTAATGAAAAACTGTTTTTT CASSPREATNEKLFF
NA TRBJ1-1 NA TRBV28 TGTGCCAGCAGTTTATATGGGGAGCATGCTGAAGCTTTCTTT CASSLYGEHAEAFF
NA TRBJ1-5 TRBD1 TRBV6-2/TRBV6-3 TGTGCCAGCAGTTCCCTCAGGGGGCAAAACAATCAGCCCCAGCATTTT CASSSLRGQNNQPQHF
NA TRBJ2-3 NA TRBV14 TGTGCCAGCAGCGATAGCGTGAAGCTCACCGGAAACACAGATACGCAGTATTTT CASSDSVKLTGNTDTQYF
NA TRBJ1-4 TRBD1 TRBV30 TGTGCCTGGAGTGCCTCAGGGGGCAAGGAAAAACTGTTTTTT CAWSASGGKEKLFF
NA TRBJ1-5 NA TRBV2 TGTGCCAGCAGTGGGGCCACCCAGGGCAATCAGCCCCAGCATTTT CASSGATQGNQPQHF
NA TRBJ1-1 NA TRBV19 TGTGCCAGTAGTGCCCGGGACTGGGATCATGTGGACACTGAAGCTTTCTTT CASSARDWDHVDTEAFF
once TRBJ2-7 NA TRBV5-5 TGCGCCAGCAGCTTCTTTCGGGGCGAGCAGTACTTC CASSFFRGEQYF
NA TRBJ2-1 TRBD2 TRBV7-9 TGTGCCAGCAGCCGGACTAGCCCCTACAATGAGCAGTTCTTC CASSRTSPYNEQFF
NA TRBJ1-1 NA TRBV5-4 TGTGCCAGCAGCTTTACTTTAGGAGACACTGAAGCTTTCTTT CASSFTLGDTEAFF
NA TRBJ1-1 NA TRBV19 TGTGCCAGTAGTACACGCAGGGAAATAGGCACTGAAGCTTTCTTT CASSTRREIGTEAFF
NA TRBJ2-2 NA TRBV14 TGTGCCAGCAGCCAAGTGGGCAGAACGAACACCGGGGAGCTGTTTTTT CASSQVGRTNTGELFF
NA TRBJ2-7 TRBD2 TRBV14 TGTGCCAGCGCTAGCGGGAGCTACGAGCAGTACTTC CASASGSYEQYF
NA TRBJ1-4 TRBD1 TRBV25-1 TGTGCCAGCAGGGACAGGCGAGGTAATGAAAAACTGTTTTTT CASRDRRGNEKLFF
NA TRBJ1-5 NA TRBV2 TGTGCCAGCAGATGGGCAGGTGTTAATCAGCCCCAGCATTTT CASRWAGVNQPQHF
NA TRBJ2-7 TRBD1 TRBV3-1/TRBV3-2 TGTGCCAGCAGCCCGGGGACAGGGAGCGCGAACGAGCAGTACTTC CASSPGTGSANEQYF
NA TRBJ2-7 TRBD1 TRBV15 TGTGCCACCAGCAGAGACAGGGGGCCTTACGAGCAGTACTTC CATSRDRGPYEQYF
NA TRBJ1-2 NA TRBV5-1 TGCGCCAGCAGCCCCTCGAACACACAGAACTATGGCTACACCTTC CASSPSNTQNYGYTF
NA TRBJ2-1 NA TRBV2 TGTGCCAGCAGTGAAACGGGACTTAGTTACAATGAGCAGTTCTTC CASSETGLSYNEQFF
NA TRBJ1-5 NA TRBV10-3 TGTGCCATCAGTGATAGTAGCAATCAGCCCCAGCATTTT CAISDSSNQPQHF
NA TRBJ1-1 NA TRBV28 TGTGCCAGCAGTTTGGGCGAGCTCAGGGTTGCCTTGAACACTGAAGCTTTCTTT CASSLGELRVALNTEAFF
NA TRBJ2-7 NA TRBV5-6 TGTGCCAGCAGCTTGGGGGCCTCGAGCTCCTACGAGCAGTACTTC CASSLGASSSYEQYF
NA TRBJ2-2 NA TRBV4-1 TGCGCCAGCAGCCAAGAGAGGGTTCCCGGGGAGCTGTTTTTT CASSQERVPGELFF
NA TRBJ1-5 TRBD1 TRBV13 TGTGCCAGCAGCTGGGGACAGAGGAATCAGCCCCAGCATTTT CASSWGQRNQPQHF
few TRBJ2-3 TRBD1 TRBV5-1 TGCGCCAGCAGTACAGGGGAAGGCACAGATACGCAGTATTTT CASSTGEGTDTQYF
once TRBJ2-7 TRBD1 TRBV7-2 TGTGCCAGCAGCTTAGCTGGGACAGGGGCTCTAATCTCCTACGAGCAGTACTTC CASSLAGTGALISYEQYF
NA TRBJ2-7 TRBD2 TRBV11-2 TGTGCCAGCAGCCCAGGGGAGGGACTAGCGGACTACGAGCAGTACTTC CASSPGEGLADYEQYF
NA TRBJ2-4 NA TRBV30 TGTGCCTGGAGACCGCTAGGGGGGGAGGCCAAAAACATTCAGTACTTC CAWRPLGGEAKNIQYF
NA TRBJ2-1 TRBD2 TRBV7-6 TGTGCCAGCAGCACCCTGACTAGCGGGAGCAATGAGCAGTTCTTC CASSTLTSGSNEQFF